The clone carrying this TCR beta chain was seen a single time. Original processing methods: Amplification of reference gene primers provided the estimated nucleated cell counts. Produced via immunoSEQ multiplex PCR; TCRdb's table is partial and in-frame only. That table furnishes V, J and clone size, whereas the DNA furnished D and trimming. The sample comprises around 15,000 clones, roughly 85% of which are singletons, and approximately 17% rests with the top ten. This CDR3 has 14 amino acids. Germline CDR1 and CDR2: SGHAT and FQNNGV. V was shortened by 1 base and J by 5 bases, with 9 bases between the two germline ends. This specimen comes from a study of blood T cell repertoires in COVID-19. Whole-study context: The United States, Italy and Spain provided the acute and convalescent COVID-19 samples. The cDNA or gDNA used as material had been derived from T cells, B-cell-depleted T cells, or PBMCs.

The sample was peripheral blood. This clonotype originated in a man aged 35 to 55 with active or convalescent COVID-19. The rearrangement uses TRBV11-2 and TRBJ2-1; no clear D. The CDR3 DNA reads TGTGCCAGCAGCTTAGTAGTGTTAGACAATGAGCAGTTCTTC. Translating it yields CASSLVVLDNEQFF.